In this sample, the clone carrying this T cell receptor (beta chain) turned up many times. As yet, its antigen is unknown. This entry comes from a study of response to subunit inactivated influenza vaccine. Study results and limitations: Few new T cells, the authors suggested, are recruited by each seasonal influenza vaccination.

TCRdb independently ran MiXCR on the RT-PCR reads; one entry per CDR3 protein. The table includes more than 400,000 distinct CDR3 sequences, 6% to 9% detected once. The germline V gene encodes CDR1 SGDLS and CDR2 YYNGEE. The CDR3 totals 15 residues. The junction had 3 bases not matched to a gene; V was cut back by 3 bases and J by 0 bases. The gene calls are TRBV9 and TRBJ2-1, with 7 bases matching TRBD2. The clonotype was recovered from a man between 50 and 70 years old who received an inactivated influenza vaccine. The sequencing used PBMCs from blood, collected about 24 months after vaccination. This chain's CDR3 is CASSAGTNSYNEQFF. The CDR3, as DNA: TGTGCCAGCAGCGCAGGGACTAACTCCTACAATGAGCAGTTCTTC. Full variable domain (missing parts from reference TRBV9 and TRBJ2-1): DSGVTQTPKHLITATGQRVTLRCSPRSGDLSVYWYQQSLDQGLQFLIQYYNGEERAKGNILERFSAQQFPDLHSELNLSSLELGDSALYFCASSAGTNSYNEQFFGPGTRLTVL.